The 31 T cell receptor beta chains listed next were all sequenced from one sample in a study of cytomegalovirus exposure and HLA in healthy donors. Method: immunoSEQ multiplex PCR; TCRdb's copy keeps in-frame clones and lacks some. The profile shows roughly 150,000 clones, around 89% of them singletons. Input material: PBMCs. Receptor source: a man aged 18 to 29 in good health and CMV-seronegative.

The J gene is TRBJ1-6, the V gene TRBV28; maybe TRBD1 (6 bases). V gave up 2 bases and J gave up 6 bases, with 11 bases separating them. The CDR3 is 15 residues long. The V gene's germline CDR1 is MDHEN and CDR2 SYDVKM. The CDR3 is CASSLETGANSPLHF. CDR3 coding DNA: TGTGCCAGCAGTTTAGAGACAGGCGCTAATTCACCCCTCCACTTT.

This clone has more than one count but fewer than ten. This CDR3 reads CASSLGGRYEQYF. CDR3 nucleotides: TGTGCCAGCAGCTTAGGCGGGAGGTACGAGCAGTACTTC. The chain recombines TRBV11-2 with TRBJ2-7, with 8 bases aligning to TRBD2. V lost 1 base, J lost 4 bases, and 0 bases stayed unmatched. The germline V gene encodes CDR1 SGHAT and CDR2 FQNNGV. CDR3 length: 13 amino acids.

Written as DNA, the CDR3 is TGTGCCAGCAGCTTGGAACAGGGACCTGGAACTGGGGAGCTGTTTTTT. It is translated as CASSLEQGPGTGELFF. The V gene is TRBV5-4, the J gene TRBJ2-2, with D perhaps TRBD1 (6 bases). Per the germline V gene, CDR1 is SGHNT and CDR2 is YYREEE (reference sequence). Trimming took 0 bases from V and 8 from J, leaving 17 bases between them. The CDR3 covers 16 residues. The whole variable domain, remainder taken from reference TRBV5-4 and TRBJ2-2, is ETGVTQSPTHLIKTRGQQVTLRCSSQSGHNTVSWYQQALGQGPQFIFQYYREEENGRGNFPPRFSGLQFPNYSSELNVNALELDDSALYLCASSLEQGPGTGELFFGEGSRLTVL.

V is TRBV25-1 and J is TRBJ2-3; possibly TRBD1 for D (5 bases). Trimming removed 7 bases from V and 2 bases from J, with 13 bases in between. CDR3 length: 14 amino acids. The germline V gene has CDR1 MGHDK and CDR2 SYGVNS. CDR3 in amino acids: CASTRGSTTDTQYF. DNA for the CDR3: TGTGCCAGCACTAGGGGAAGTACCACAGATACGCAGTATTTT.

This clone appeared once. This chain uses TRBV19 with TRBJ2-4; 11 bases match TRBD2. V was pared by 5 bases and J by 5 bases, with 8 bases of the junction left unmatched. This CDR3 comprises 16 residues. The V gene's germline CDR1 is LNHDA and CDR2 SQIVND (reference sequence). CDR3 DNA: TGTGCCAGTAGTCTCCAGACTAGCGGGGTCCAAAACATTCAGTACTTC. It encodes CASSLQTSGVQNIQYF.

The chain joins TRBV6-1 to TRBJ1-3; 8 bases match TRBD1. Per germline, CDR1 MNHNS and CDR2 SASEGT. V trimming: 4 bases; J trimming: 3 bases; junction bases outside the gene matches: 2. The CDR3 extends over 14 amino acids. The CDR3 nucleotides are TGTGCCAGCAGTGCGACAGGGGATGGAAACACCATATATTTT. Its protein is CASSATGDGNTIYF.

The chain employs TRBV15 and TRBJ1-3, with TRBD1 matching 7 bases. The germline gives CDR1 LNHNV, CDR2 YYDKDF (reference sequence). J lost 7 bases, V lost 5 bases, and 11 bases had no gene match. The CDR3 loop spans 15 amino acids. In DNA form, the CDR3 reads TGTGCCACCAGCCCGAGAATGGACAGGATGAACACCATATATTTT. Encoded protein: CATSPRMDRMNTIYF.

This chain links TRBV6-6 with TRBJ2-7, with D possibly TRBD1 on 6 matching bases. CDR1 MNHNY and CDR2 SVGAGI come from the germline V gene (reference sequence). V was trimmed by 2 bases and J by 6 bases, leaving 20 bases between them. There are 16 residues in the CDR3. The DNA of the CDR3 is TGTGCCAGCAGTTACACGGCTGGAACCCGAGGGGGCGAGCAGTACTTC. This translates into CASSYTAGTRGGEQYF.

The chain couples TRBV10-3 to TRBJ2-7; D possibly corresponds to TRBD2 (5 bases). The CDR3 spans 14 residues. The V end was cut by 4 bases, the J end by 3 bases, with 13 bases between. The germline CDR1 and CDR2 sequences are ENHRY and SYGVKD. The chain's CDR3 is CAISGNSRGYEQYF. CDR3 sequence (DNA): TGTGCCATCAGTGGTAATAGCCGGGGCTACGAGCAGTACTTC.

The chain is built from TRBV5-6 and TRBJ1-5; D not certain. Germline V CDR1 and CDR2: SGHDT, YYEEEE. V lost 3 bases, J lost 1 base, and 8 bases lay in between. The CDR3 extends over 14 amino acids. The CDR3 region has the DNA TGTGCCAGCAGCTCGTATTTAAGCAATCAGCCCCAGCATTTT. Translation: CASSSYLSNQPQHF.

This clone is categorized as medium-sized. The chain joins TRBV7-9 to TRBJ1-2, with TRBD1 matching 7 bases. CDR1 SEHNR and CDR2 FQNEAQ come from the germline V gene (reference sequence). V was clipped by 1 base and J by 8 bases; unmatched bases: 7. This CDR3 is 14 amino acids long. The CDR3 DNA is TGTGCCAGCAGCTTAGGACAGGGCCTCTGGGGCTACACCTTC. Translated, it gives CASSLGQGLWGYTF.

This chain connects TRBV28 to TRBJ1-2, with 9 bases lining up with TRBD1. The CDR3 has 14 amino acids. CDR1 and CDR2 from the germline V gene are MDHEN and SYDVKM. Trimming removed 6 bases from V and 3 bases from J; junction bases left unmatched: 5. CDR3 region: CASRATGGHYGYTF. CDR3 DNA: TGTGCCAGCAGAGCCACAGGGGGCCACTATGGCTACACCTTC.

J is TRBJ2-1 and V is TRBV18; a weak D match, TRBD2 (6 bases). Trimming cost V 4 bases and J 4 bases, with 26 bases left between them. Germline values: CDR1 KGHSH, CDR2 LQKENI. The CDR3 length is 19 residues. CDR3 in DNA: TGTGCCAGCTCACGAAAGGGACTGAAAGAACTACTGGGGTACAATGAGCAGTTCTTC. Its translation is CASSRKGLKELLGYNEQFF.

Here the CDR3 reads CAINSVSSSTDTQYF. DNA of the CDR3: TGTGCCATCAATTCAGTCAGTTCTAGCACAGATACGCAGTATTTT. V is TRBV10-3 and J is TRBJ2-3; D is unclear. The CDR3 is made up of 15 amino acids. Germline lookup yields CDR1 ENHRY and CDR2 SYGVKD. The V end was cut by 7 bases, the J end by 0 bases, with 14 bases between.

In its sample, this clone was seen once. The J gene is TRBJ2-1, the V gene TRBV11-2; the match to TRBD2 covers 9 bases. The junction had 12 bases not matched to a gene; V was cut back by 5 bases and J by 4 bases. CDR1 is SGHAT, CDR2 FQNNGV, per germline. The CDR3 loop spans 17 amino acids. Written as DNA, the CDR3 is TGTGCCAGCAGCGGACGTAGCGGGAGCCCCAGTTACAATGAGCAGTTCTTC. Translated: CASSGRSGSPSYNEQFF. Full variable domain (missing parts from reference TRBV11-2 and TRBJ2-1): EAGVAQSPRYKIIEKRQSVAFWCNPISGHATLYWYQQILGQGPKLLIQFQNNGVVDDSQLPKDRFSAERLKGVDSTLKIQPAKLEDSAVYLCASSGRSGSPSYNEQFFGPGTRLTVL.

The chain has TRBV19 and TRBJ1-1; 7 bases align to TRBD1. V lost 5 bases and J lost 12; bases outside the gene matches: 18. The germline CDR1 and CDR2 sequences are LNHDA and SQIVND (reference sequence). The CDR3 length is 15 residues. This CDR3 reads CASSPRPGTVSSPFF. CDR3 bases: TGTGCCAGTAGTCCTCGCCCCGGGACAGTTTCTTCCCCTTTCTTT.

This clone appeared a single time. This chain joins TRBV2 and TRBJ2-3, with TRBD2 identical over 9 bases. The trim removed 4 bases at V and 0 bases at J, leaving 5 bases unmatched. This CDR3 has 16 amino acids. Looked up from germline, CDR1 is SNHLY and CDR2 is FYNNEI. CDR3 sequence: CASSGASGISTDTQYF. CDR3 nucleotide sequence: TGTGCCAGCAGTGGGGCTAGCGGGATTAGCACAGATACGCAGTATTTT.

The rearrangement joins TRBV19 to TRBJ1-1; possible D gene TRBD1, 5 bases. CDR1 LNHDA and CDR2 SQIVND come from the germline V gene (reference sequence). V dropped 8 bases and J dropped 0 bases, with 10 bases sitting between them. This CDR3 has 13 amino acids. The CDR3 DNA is TGTGCCAGTGGGGCAGAAATGAACACTGAAGCTTTCTTT. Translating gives CASGAEMNTEAFF.

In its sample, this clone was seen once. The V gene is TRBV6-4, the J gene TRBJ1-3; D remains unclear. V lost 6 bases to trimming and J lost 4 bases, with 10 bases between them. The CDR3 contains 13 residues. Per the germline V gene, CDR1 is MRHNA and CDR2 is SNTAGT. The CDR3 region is CASSREVGNTIYF. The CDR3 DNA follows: TGTGCCAGCAGCCGTGAGGTGGGAAACACCATATATTTT.

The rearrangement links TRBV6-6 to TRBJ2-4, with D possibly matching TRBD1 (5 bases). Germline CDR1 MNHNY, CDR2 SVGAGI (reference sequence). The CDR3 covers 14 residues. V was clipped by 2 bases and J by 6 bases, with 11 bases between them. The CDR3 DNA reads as TGTGCCAGCAGTTACGCAGGGAAGAGAAACATTCAGTACTTC. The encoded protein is CASSYAGKRNIQYF.

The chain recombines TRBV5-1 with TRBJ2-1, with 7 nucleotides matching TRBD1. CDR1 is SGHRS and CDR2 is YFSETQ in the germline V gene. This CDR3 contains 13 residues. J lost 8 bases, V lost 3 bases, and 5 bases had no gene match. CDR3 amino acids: CASSSTGFDEQFF. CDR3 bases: TGCGCCAGCAGCTCGACAGGGTTCGATGAGCAGTTCTTC.

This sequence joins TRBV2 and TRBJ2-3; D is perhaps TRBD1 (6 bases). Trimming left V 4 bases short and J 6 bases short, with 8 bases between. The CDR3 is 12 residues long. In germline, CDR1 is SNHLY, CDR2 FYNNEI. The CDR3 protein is CASSGGGDTQYF. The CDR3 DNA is TGTGCCAGCAGTGGAGGGGGTGATACGCAGTATTTT.

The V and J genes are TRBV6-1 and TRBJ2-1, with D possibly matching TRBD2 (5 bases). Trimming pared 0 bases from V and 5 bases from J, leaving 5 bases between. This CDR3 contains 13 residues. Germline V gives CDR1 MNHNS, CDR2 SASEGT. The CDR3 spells CASSEASDNEQFF. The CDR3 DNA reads TGTGCCAGCAGTGAAGCTAGCGACAATGAGCAGTTCTTC.

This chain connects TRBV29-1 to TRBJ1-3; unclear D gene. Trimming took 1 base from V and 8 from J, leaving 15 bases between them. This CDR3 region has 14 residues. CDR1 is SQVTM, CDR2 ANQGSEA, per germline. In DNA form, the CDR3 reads TGCAGCGTTGAAGGGACCCCCTCGGGAGACACCATATATTTT. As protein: CSVEGTPSGDTIYF.

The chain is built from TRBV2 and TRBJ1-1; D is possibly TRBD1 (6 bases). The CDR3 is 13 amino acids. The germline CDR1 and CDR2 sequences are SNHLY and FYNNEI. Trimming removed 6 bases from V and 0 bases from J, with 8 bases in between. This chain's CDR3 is CASRQGMNTEAFF. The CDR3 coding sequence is TGTGCCAGCAGACAGGGAATGAACACTGAAGCTTTCTTT.

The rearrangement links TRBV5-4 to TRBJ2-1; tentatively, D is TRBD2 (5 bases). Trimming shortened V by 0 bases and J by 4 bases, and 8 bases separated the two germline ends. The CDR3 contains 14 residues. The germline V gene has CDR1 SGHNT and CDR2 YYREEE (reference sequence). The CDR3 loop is CASSLDTGYNEQFF. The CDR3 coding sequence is TGTGCCAGCAGCTTGGATACGGGATACAATGAGCAGTTCTTC.

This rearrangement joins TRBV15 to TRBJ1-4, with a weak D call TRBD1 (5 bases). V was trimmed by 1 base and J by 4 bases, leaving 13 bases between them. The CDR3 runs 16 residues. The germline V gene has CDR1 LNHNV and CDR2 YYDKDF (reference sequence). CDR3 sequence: CATSRVGAAYNEKLFF. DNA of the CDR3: TGTGCCACCAGCAGAGTTGGGGCGGCCTATAATGAAAAACTGTTTTTT.

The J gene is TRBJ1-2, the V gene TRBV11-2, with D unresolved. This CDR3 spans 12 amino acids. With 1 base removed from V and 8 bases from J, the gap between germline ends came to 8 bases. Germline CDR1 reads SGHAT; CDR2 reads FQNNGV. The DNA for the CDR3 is TGTGCCAGCAGCTTAGGAGGAGGGGGCTACACCTTC. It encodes CASSLGGGGYTF.

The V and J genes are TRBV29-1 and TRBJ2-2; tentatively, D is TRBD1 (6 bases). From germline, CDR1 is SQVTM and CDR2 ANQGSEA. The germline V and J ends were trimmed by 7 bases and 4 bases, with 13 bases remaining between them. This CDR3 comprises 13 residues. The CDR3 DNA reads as TGCAGCGCCCACAGGGTTACCACCGGGGAGCTGTTTTTT. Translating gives CSAHRVTTGELFF.

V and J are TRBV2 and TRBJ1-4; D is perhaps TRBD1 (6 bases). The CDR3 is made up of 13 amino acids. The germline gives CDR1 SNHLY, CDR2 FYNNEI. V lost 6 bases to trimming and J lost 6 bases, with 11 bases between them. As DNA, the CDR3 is TGTGCCAGCAGAGGGACATTGGATGAAAAACTGTTTTTT. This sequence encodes CASRGTLDEKLFF.

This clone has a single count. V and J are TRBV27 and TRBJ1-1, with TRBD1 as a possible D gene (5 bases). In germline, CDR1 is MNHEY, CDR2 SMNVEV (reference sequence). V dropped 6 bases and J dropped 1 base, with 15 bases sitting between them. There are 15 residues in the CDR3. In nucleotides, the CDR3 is TGTGCCAGCAGCCATTCCCCTGGGGCGAACACTGAAGCTTTCTTT. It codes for CASSHSPGANTEAFF.